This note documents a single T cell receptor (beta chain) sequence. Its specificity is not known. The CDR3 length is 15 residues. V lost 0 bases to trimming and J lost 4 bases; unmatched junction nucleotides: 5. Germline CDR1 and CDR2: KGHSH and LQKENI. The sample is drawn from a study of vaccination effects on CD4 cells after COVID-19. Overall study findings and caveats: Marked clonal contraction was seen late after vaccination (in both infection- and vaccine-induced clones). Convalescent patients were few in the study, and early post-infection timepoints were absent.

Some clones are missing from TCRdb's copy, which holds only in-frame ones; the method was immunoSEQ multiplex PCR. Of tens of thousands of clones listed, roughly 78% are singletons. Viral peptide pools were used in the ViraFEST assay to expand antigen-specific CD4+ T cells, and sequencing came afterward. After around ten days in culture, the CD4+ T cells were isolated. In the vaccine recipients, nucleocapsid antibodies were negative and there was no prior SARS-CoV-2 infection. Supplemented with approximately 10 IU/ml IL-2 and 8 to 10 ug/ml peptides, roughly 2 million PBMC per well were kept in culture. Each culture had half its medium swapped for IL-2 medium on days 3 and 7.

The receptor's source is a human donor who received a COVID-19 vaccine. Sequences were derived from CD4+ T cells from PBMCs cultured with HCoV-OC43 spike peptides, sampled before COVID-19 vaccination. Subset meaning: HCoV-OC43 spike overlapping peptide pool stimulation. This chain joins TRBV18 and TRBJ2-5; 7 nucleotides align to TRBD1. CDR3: CASSPPGQRTETQYF. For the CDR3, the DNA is TGTGCCAGCTCACCACCGGGACAGAGGACAGAGACCCAGTACTTC.